This T cell receptor (beta chain) comes out of a study of cytomegalovirus exposure and HLA in healthy donors. CDR1 LNHDA and CDR2 SQIVND come from the germline V gene (reference sequence). Trimming shortened V by 2 bases and J by 4 bases, and 14 bases separated the two germline ends. This CDR3 region has 15 residues. Primers included in the PCR were 60 Vbeta and 13 Jbeta primers. Assay: immunoSEQ multiplex PCR; the TCRdb copy retains only in-frame clones and omits some. Altogether about 110,000 clones are present, about four fifths being singletons, with the ten largest covering 22%. This TCR came from a man younger than 45 in good health and CMV-seropositive. The chain has TRBV19 and TRBJ1-1; unclear D gene. The specimen was PBMCs. The CDR3 sequence: CASSIFPERATEAFF. Here the CDR3 DNA reads TGTGCCAGTAGTATATTCCCTGAGAGGGCCACTGAAGCTTTCTTT.